Sequencing of this T cell receptor (beta chain) was carried out in a study of T cell responses to AZD1222 COVID-19 vaccine. With respect to this clone: Its cognate antigen is unknown.

Whole-study findings and limits: Most donors were white British and more were female, and clonal diversity was possibly underestimated. Unmutated variant regions are reportedly the target of nearly half of TCRs that are spike-specific.

Libraries were prepared by immunoSEQ multiplex PCR; TCRdb keeps only in-frame clonotypes and omits some of them. The data show 120,000 or so clones, around 86% seen once. The V gene lost 4 bases and the J gene lost 1 base, with 8 bases spanning the gap. Germline V gives CDR1 SNHLY, CDR2 FYNNEI. CDR3 length: 14 amino acids. The rearrangement uses TRBV2 and TRBJ1-3; D ambiguous. This receptor was identified in an adult who received the AZD1222 COVID-19 vaccine. The sample consisted of peripheral blood, taken 28 days after the second AZD1222 dose. The CDR3 protein is CASSGYLSGNTIYF. The CDR3 bases are TGTGCCAGCAGTGGATACCTTTCTGGAAACACCATATATTTT.